There are many counts of the clone carrying this TCR beta chain. Its matching antigen is unknown. The CDR3 covers 16 residues. V was clipped by 5 bases and J by 3 bases; unmatched bases: 5. Germline CDR1 is MDHEN and CDR2 is SYDVKM. This specimen comes from a study of T-cell reconstitution after alpha-beta-depleted transplantation in children. Unique molecular identifiers were used in preparing the TCRbeta library. TCRdb re-analysed the PCR reads in MiXCR, keeping a single row per CDR3 protein. Here the sample spans 670,000 or so distinct CDR3 sequences, around 13% being singletons. General study points: Recipient T cells and thymic progenitors that survived were the source of the high TCRbeta diversity seen at day 60 in some patients. The authors attributed T-cell counts and diversity one year after transplant mostly to newly produced T cells. Several hundred rapidly expanded clones from non-depleted graft cells reportedly supplied alpha-beta T cells about two months post-transplant.

Here the sequenced sample was PBMCs, taken before TCRalphabeta/CD19-depleted stem cell transplant. The clonotype comes from a girl aged 2 to 10 with congenital amegakaryocytic thrombocytopenia, due to receive a stem cell transplant. J is TRBJ2-1 and V is TRBV28; 12 bases align to TRBD2. This chain's CDR3 is CASSPRTSGNYNEQFF. CDR3 DNA: TGTGCCAGCAGTCCACGGACTAGCGGGAACTACAATGAGCAGTTCTTC.